Below, 3 T cell receptor beta chains from the same sample are listed, as sequenced in a study of blood T cells in healthy people across ages. Then a second PCR, running roughly 7 to 11 cycles, was carried out with a sample-barcoded 5' primer and a J-beta primer mix. MiXCR, applied by TCRdb to the 5' RACE reads, yields one record per CDR3 protein. The repertoire includes under 850,000 distinct CDR3 sequences, under 40% of them detected once, and 10% to 15% sits in the top ten. What was sequenced was blood. The receptors come from a man younger than 30 in good health.

This clonotype was seen many times. The chain uses TRBV12-3 or TRBV12-4 and TRBJ1-6; tentative D call: TRBD1 (5 bases). CDR3 length: 15 amino acids. V lost 2 bases to trimming and J lost 7 bases, with 12 bases between them. Here the CDR3 reads CASSLIGGENSPLHF. The CDR3 DNA sequence: TGTGCCAGCAGTTTAATCGGGGGAGAGAATTCACCCCTCCACTTT.

This chain joins TRBV10-3 and TRBJ2-1, with TRBD1 matching over 7 bases. CDR1 and CDR2 (germline): ENHRY, SYGVKD. This CDR3 comprises 15 residues. Trimming removed 4 bases from V and 7 bases from J; junction bases left unmatched: 10. CDR3 sequence (DNA): TGTGCCATCAGTGCCCGGGACAGTCGAGGAAATGAGCAGTTCTTC. This codes for CAISARDSRGNEQFF.

The table lists this clonotype with a few counts. The chain uses TRBV9 and TRBJ2-5; 10 bases align to TRBD2. V was clipped by 0 bases and J by 5 bases; unmatched bases: 7. Germline CDR1 is SGDLS and CDR2 is YYNGEE. The CDR3 spans 16 residues. CDR3 sequence (DNA): TGTGCCAGCAGCGTAGGGGTAGCGGGGGGTGAGGAGACCCAGTACTTC. It translates to CASSVGVAGGEETQYF.